What follows are 7 T cell receptor beta chains derived from one specimen sequenced in a study of T-cell reconstitution after alpha-beta-depleted transplantation in children (dated by TCRdb to 2016 to 2018). Read against the paper, the sample's treatment or condition label means: allogeneic hematopoietic cell transplantation with graft depleted of TCRalphabeta T cells and CD19 B cells. The receptor library was made with PCR. Sequencing took place on an Illumina HiSeq 2500. Molecular barcoding was employed in the preparation of TCR libraries, with unique molecular identifiers being used to normalize TCRbeta repertoire quantification. TCRdb handled the public reads itself, with Q25 trimming in fastp and clone calling in MiXCR, and kept productive beta chains. Each CDR3 protein appears once, grouped with its most common genes and DNA. The sample table holds 490,000 or so distinct CDR3 sequences, of which over 9.5% were seen once. The ten largest clonotypes hold 2% to 2.5% of the sample.

Material: PBMCs, obtained before TCRalphabeta/CD19-depleted stem cell transplant. The receptors were gathered from a child aged 2 to 15 with inherited bone marrow failure, due to receive a stem cell transplant.

This clonotype came up many times. The chain couples TRBV28 to TRBJ2-2; no clear D gene. Trimming took off 3 bases at V and 1 base at J, with 9 bases between the two ends. This CDR3 region has 15 residues. CDR1 is MDHEN, CDR2 SYDVKM, per germline. The CDR3 sequence: CASSFGAVNTGELFF. CDR3 coding DNA: TGTGCCAGCAGTTTCGGCGCGGTGAACACCGGGGAGCTGTTTTTT.

This clonotype came up many times. This sequence joins TRBV6-2 or TRBV6-3 and TRBJ1-2; TRBD1 is a possible D gene (5 bases). The CDR3 has 14 amino acids. V lost 6 bases and J lost 12, with 23 bases in between. Germline V gene lookup returns CDR1 MNHEY and CDR2 SVGEGT. The CDR3 DNA reads as TGTGCCAGCAGCAACCACCGGGGCCCATGGAAGAACACCTTC. Translated: CASSNHRGPWKNTF.

This clonotype was recorded many times. Written as DNA, the CDR3 is TGCAGCGTTGTCTCGGGCTACTATGGCTACACCTTC. As protein: CSVVSGYYGYTF. The chain combines TRBV29-1 with TRBJ1-2; D uncertain. The length of the CDR3 is 12 residues. Trimming stripped 4 bases from V and 3 bases from J, with 9 bases between. CDR1 is SQVTM, CDR2 ANQGSEA, per germline.

This clonotype was counted many times. This chain uses TRBV4-3 with TRBJ2-5, with D perhaps being TRBD1 or TRBD2 (5 bases each). The CDR3 extends over 14 amino acids. Deletions cut 4 bases from V and 0 bases from J, with 9 bases between. CDR1 LGHNA and CDR2 YSLEER come from the germline V gene. In DNA form, the CDR3 reads TGCGCCAGCAGCCTGGGACGGTACCAAGAGACCCAGTACTTC. It is translated as CASSLGRYQETQYF.

A note on this clonotype: An end of the junction does not agree with germline; a read error may underlie this. The DNA for the CDR3 is TGTGCCAGCAGCTTACCCGCTGCCTACCAGCAGTACTTC. The encoded protein is CASSLPAAYQQYF. J is TRBJ2-7 and V is TRBV7-9; D unresolved. CDR1 and CDR2 (germline): SEHNR, FQNEAQ (reference sequence). This CDR3 is built from 13 residues.

The rearrangement links TRBV21-1 to TRBJ1-2; TRBD1, the D gene given by the table, was not confirmed from the DNA. TRBV21-1 constitutes a pseudogene. CDR3 length: 14 amino acids. The CDR3 DNA follows: TGTGCCAGCAAGCCTTGGGCGCCTAACTATGGCTACACCTTC. This codes for CASKPWAPNYGYTF.

The chain joins TRBV28 to TRBJ2-7; 11 bases align to TRBD2. The CDR3 runs to 15 residues. Germline V gene lookup returns CDR1 MDHEN and CDR2 SYDVKM. Losses at the gene ends were 5 bases for V and 1 base for J; bases not matched to a gene: 4. CDR3 DNA sequence: TGTGCCAGCAGTCCAATAGCGGGAGGGTCCTACGAGCAGTACTTC. Translation: CASSPIAGGSYEQYF.